This T cell receptor beta chain was recorded in a study of cytomegalovirus exposure and HLA in healthy donors. The study ran its PCR with 60 Vbeta and 13 Jbeta primers. Measured with immunoSEQ multiplex PCR; TCRdb has only the in-frame clones, and not every one. The sample yields some 140,000 clones, about 70% seen once. The origin of this receptor is a man in his forties in good health and CMV-seronegative. Material: PBMCs.

CDR3 sequence reads: CATRRGGEQYF. CDR3 DNA sequence: TGCGCCACCCGAAGGGGTGGGGAGCAGTACTTC. The chain links TRBV10-1 to TRBJ2-7; D may be TRBD1 (5 bases). The V and J ends lost 10 bases and 7 bases respectively, with 14 bases between them. Germline V lookup: CDR1 WNHNN, CDR2 SYGVQD (reference sequence). The CDR3 covers 11 residues.